This T cell receptor beta chain was identified in a study of T cell repertoires in cytomegalovirus infection. Study-level results: Cumulative public TCR beta family frequency identified CMV carriers with the relevant HLA.

Points on this clonotype: The antigen remains undetermined.

This CDR3 contains 16 residues. In germline, CDR1 is MNHEY, CDR2 SVGAGI. Unmatched junction bases numbered 6, after V lost 4 bases and J lost 2 bases. TCRdb re-called the reads through MiXCR, storing one row per CDR3 protein. The sample yields approximately 770,000 distinct CDR3 sequences, about 27% seen once. The sequencing used cultured CD8+ T cells from PBMCs, collected from culture after CMV antigen stimulation. V is TRBV6-5 and J is TRBJ2-5, with TRBD2 identical over 11 bases. This sequence originates from a human donor in good health (CMV status not recorded). Some clones in this sample may be carry-over from other donors' samples. CDR3 region: CASSSLAGGRQETQYF. The DNA of the CDR3 is TGTGCCAGCAGTTCTTTAGCGGGGGGGCGGCAAGAGACCCAGTACTTC.